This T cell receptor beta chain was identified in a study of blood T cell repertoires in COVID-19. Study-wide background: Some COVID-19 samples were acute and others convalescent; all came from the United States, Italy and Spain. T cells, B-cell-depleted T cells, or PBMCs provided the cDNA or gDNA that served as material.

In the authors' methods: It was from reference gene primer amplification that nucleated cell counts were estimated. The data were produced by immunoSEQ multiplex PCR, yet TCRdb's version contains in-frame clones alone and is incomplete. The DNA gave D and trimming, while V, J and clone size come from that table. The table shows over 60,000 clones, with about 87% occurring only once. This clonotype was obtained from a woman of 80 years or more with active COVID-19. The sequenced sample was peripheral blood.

The CDR3, as DNA: TGTGCCAGTAGCCTTACTAGCGGGAGTTGGGAGACCCAGTACTTC. Protein product: CASSLTSGSWETQYF. The chain combines TRBV19 with TRBJ2-5; 11 bases are a match to TRBD2. The V gene end was trimmed by 6 bases and the J gene end by 5 bases; junction bases not matched to a gene: 8. Germline CDR1 LNHDA, CDR2 SQIVND (reference sequence). The CDR3 has 15 amino acids.